This T cell receptor beta chain came from a study of blood T cell repertoires in COVID-19. The wider study: T cells, B-cell-depleted T cells, or PBMCs supplied cDNA or gDNA.

Sequenced by immunoSEQ multiplex PCR; TCRdb stores in-frame clones only, minus some. Altogether fewer than 200,000 clones are present, about 86% being singletons, with the ten largest covering under 15%. A Seattle source enrolled patients during active infection and followed them longitudinally. Trimming took 4 bases from V and 2 from J; bases not matched to a gene: 7. There are 16 residues in the CDR3. Germline-derived CDR1 and CDR2 are MDHEN and SYDVKM. The chain uses TRBV28 and TRBJ1-3; 8 bases map to TRBD1. Sequencing was performed on peripheral blood. The source of this sequence is a woman aged 70 to 79 with COVID-19, enrolled during active disease. CDR3 sequence (DNA): TGTGCCAGCAGTTCCCTTCTACAGGGGGCTGGAAACACCATATATTTT. As protein: CASSSLLQGAGNTIYF.